The 18 T cell receptor beta chains presented below share a single source sample, sequenced in a study of blood T cell repertoires in COVID-19 (dated by TCRdb to 2020 to 2021). The library was made by the immunoSEQ multiplex PCR assay. TCRdb holds this immuneACCESS table with in-frame rearrangements only. Some clones are missing; in checked studies, unresolved V genes explain under half, and the rest has no known cause. The sample has about 220,000 clones on record, about 86% of them singletons. In total, the top ten clones hold about 15% of the sample. What was sequenced was PBMCs or T cells enriched from blood (not recorded which). Every receptor here comes from a woman between 50 and 59 years old with acute COVID-19.

The chain joins TRBV5-4 to TRBJ1-5; D not certain. Germline V lookup: CDR1 SGHNT, CDR2 YYREEE (reference sequence). This CDR3 has 15 residues. The germline V and J ends were trimmed by 3 bases and 5 bases, with 15 bases remaining between them. The CDR3 region is CASSSTLSEYQPQHF. DNA of the CDR3: TGTGCCAGCAGCTCGACTTTATCAGAGTATCAGCCCCAGCATTTT.

The chain employs TRBV6-2 or TRBV6-3 and TRBJ2-3; 10 bases match TRBD2. The CDR3 runs to 16 residues. V was clipped by 5 bases and J by 7 bases; unmatched bases: 12. Germline CDR1 and CDR2: MNHEY and SVGEGT. DNA for the CDR3: TGTGCCAGCAGTACCCAGACTAGCGGGCCCGGTCATACGCAGTATTTT. It codes for CASSTQTSGPGHTQYF.

The rearrangement joins TRBV19 to TRBJ1-6, with 9 nucleotides matching TRBD1. The CDR3 is 14 amino acids. Looked up from germline, CDR1 is LNHDA and CDR2 is SQIVND (reference sequence). Trimming at V came to 4 bases and at J to 7 bases, leaving 2 bases not matched to a gene. Here the CDR3 reads CASSTGTGNSPLHF. CDR3 nucleotides: TGTGCCAGTAGTACCGGGACAGGGAATTCACCCCTCCACTTT. Supplemented by reference TRBV19 and TRBJ1-6, the full variable domain reads DGGITQSPKYLFRKEGQNVTLSCEQNLNHDAMYWYRQDPGQGLRLIYYSQIVNDFQKGDIAEGYSVSREKKESFPLTVTSAQKNPTAFYLCASSTGTGNSPLHFGNGTRLTVT.

The chain joins TRBV18 to TRBJ2-7, with 8 bases matching TRBD1. Trimming cost V 3 bases and J 2 bases; bases outside gene matches: 3. Per germline, CDR1 KGHSH and CDR2 LQKENI. This CDR3 contains 14 residues. DNA of the CDR3: TGTGCCAGCTCACCTGACAGGGGTACCTACGAGCAGTACTTC. The encoded protein is CASSPDRGTYEQYF.

The genes are TRBV4-2 and TRBJ2-6; D is possibly TRBD2 (5 bases). Germline V gene sequence: CDR1 LGHNA, CDR2 YNFKEQ. The CDR3 consists of 18 residues. Trimming cost V 1 base and J 0 bases, with 13 bases left between them. The CDR3 region is CASSQARGGSSGANVLTF. CDR3 sequence (DNA): TGTGCCAGCAGCCAAGCTCGAGGAGGTTCCTCTGGGGCCAACGTCCTGACTTTC.

The rearrangement joins TRBV19 to TRBJ2-6, with TRBD1 matching over 11 bases. The V gene end was trimmed by 3 bases and the J gene end by 3 bases; junction bases not matched to a gene: 7. In germline, CDR1 is LNHDA, CDR2 SQIVND (reference sequence). The CDR3 is made up of 18 amino acids. The CDR3 here is CASSIGTGGRYGANVLTF. CDR3 DNA: TGTGCCAGTAGTATTGGGACAGGGGGAAGGTATGGGGCCAACGTCCTGACTTTC.

This clone was picked up many times. The chain has TRBV24-1 and TRBJ1-2; D not certain. Germline CDR1 reads KGHDR; CDR2 reads SFDVKD. The CDR3 sequence is 14 residues long. The ends were cut back, 9 bases at V and 6 bases at J, with 19 bases in the middle. The CDR3 loop reads CATFPGGFGNGYTF. CDR3 nucleotide sequence: TGTGCCACCTTTCCGGGAGGGTTCGGTAATGGCTACACCTTC.

This clone was counted between two and nine times. The rearrangement joins TRBV5-1 to TRBJ1-4; no reliable D call. This CDR3 has 15 amino acids. Trimming removed 0 bases from V and 1 base from J, with 7 bases in between. CDR1 is SGHRS and CDR2 is YFSETQ in the germline V gene. CDR3 in amino acids: CASSLGWRTNEKLFF. CDR3 sequence (DNA): TGCGCCAGCAGCTTGGGGTGGAGAACTAATGAAAAACTGTTTTTT.

CDR3 protein: CASSQRTNRQGRGTGELFF. The CDR3 DNA sequence: TGTGCCAGCAGCCAACGGACGAATAGACAGGGACGAGGGACCGGGGAGCTGTTTTTT. The gene calls are TRBV6-2 or TRBV6-3 and TRBJ2-2, with 7 bases matching TRBD1. Germline CDR1 is MNHEY and CDR2 is SVGEGT. The CDR3 extends over 19 amino acids. After removal of 6 bases from V and 5 bases from J, the junction contained 21 bases not matched to a gene.

The V call is TRBV27, the J call TRBJ1-2, with TRBD1 identical over 8 bases. V lost 2 bases to trimming and J lost 4 bases; unmatched junction nucleotides: 15. In germline, CDR1 is MNHEY, CDR2 SMNVEV (reference sequence). The CDR3 totals 18 residues. The CDR3 DNA is TGTGCCAGCAGTTTAGGTCGACAGGGGCCCCGGAGGGGCTATGGCTACACCTTC. It translates to CASSLGRQGPRRGYGYTF.

The chain combines TRBV9 with TRBJ2-2; D possibly corresponds to TRBD1 (6 bases). Trimming took 0 bases from V and 2 from J, leaving 11 bases between them. Germline CDR1 SGDLS, CDR2 YYNGEE. This CDR3 is built from 16 residues. The CDR3 loop is CASSVAGTLNTGELFF. CDR3 in DNA: TGTGCCAGCAGCGTAGCCGGGACACTTAACACCGGGGAGCTGTTTTTT.

The chain links TRBV6-4 to TRBJ2-1, with D possibly TRBD2 on 6 matching bases. Trimming stripped 3 bases from V and 1 base from J, with 10 bases between. Germline V CDR1 and CDR2: MRHNA, SNTAGT. This CDR3 spans 15 amino acids. CDR3 DNA sequence: TGTGCCAGCAGTGAATCGGGGGAGTCCTACAATGAGCAGTTCTTC. Translated, it gives CASSESGESYNEQFF.

The V and J genes are TRBV18 and TRBJ1-1; a possible D gene is TRBD1 (5 bases). The CDR3 has 13 amino acids. Trimming removed 3 bases from V and 5 bases from J, with 10 bases in between. The germline CDR1 and CDR2 sequences are KGHSH and LQKENI. This CDR3 is CASSPLGPTEAFF. The CDR3 DNA is TGTGCCAGCTCACCCCTGGGGCCAACTGAAGCTTTCTTT.

V is TRBV3-1 (or the pseudogene TRBV3-2) and J is TRBJ2-7; 7 bases are a match to TRBD2. The CDR3 length is 16 residues. Trimming cost V 2 bases and J 2 bases; bases outside gene matches: 9. The germline V gene has CDR1 LGHDT and CDR2 YNNKEL (reference sequence). The DNA of the CDR3 is TGTGCCAGCAGCCAACCACTGAAAAGCGGGACCTACGAGCAGTACTTC. Its protein is CASSQPLKSGTYEQYF.

The rearrangement links TRBV7-6 to TRBJ1-4, with 10 positions matching TRBD1. The CDR3 runs 17 residues. The germline V gene has CDR1 SGHVS and CDR2 FNYEAQ. J gave up 4 bases and V 5 bases, and 10 bases lay outside the gene matches. The DNA of the CDR3 is TGTGCCAGCAGCCGCCTGGGACAGGGGTCCATTAATGAAAAACTGTTTTTT. Residues: CASSRLGQGSINEKLFF. Full variable domain (missing parts from reference TRBV7-6 and TRBJ1-4): GAGVSQSPRYKVTKRGQDVALRCDPISGHVSLYWYRQALGQGPEFLTYFNYEAQQDKSGLPNDRFSAERPEGSISTLTIQRTEQRDSAMYRCASSRLGQGSINEKLFFGSGTQLSVL.

The chain carries TRBV30 and TRBJ2-7; 7 bases agree with TRBD2. Germline trimming cut 4 bases from V and 3 bases from J; bases unmatched to any gene: 6. CDR1 is GTSNPN, CDR2 SVGIG, per germline (reference sequence). CDR3 length: 13 amino acids. CDR3 amino acids: CAWKGDYYYEQYF. CDR3 DNA sequence: TGTGCCTGGAAAGGGGACTACTACTACGAGCAGTACTTC.

This clone has only one observation. The chain couples TRBV6-5 to TRBJ1-3; D gene ambiguous. CDR1 is MNHEY and CDR2 is SVGAGI in the germline V gene. Between the trimmed V and J ends, which lost 5 bases and 0 bases, there was a span of 11 bases. The CDR3 is 15 residues long. The DNA for the CDR3 is TGTGCCAGCAGTCGTCGGGAGATCTCTGGAAACACCATATATTTT. Translating gives CASSRREISGNTIYF.

CDR3 in amino acids: CASSSQGAPNNEQFF. CDR3 bases: TGTGCCAGCAGCTCACAGGGGGCGCCCAACAATGAGCAGTTCTTC. The chain recombines TRBV7-2 with TRBJ2-1; 9 bases agree with TRBD1. J was trimmed by 5 bases and V by 4 bases; bases with no gene match: 6. The CDR3 spans 15 residues. The germline V gene has CDR1 SGHTA and CDR2 FQGNSA.